This T cell receptor (beta chain) appears in the sequencing data of a study of shared clonotypes between healthy human individuals. V gave up 4 bases and J gave up 8 bases; unmatched junction bases: 7. The CDR3 covers 14 residues. Per germline, CDR1 SGHDN and CDR2 FVKESK. Repertoires were generated with immunoSEQ multiplex PCR, while TCRdb's copy carries only in-frame clones and drops some. The sample includes hundreds of thousands of clones, around three quarters of them seen just once. The clonotype was recovered from a young woman in good health. The rearrangement joins TRBV14 to TRBJ2-3; 9 nucleotides line up with TRBD2. Sequences were obtained from memory CD4+ T cells sorted from blood. The sample's subset: CD45RA-negative fraction. The CDR3 reads CASSLRGGTGTQYF. The CDR3, as DNA: TGTGCCAGCAGCCTGCGGGGGGGGACCGGTACGCAGTATTTT.